This TCR beta chain is from a study of cytomegalovirus exposure and HLA in healthy donors. Study-wide points: An ancestry cluster, one associated with Asian ancestry, reportedly showed fewer N-insertions than the approximately 670-donor mean in a later analysis. The study reported that TCR beta sequences accurately predicted HLA-A and HLA-B alleles in most subjects. Confirmation was obtained in vitro that a few CMV-associated chains are specific for CMV antigens.

CDR1 is KGHSH and CDR2 is LQKENI in the germline V gene. The CDR3 length is 14 residues. V lost 3 bases and J lost 8; bases outside the gene matches: 4. There are a few counts of this clone. As yet, its antigen is unknown. PCR amplification relied on 60 Vbeta primers (plus 13 Jbeta primers). The method was immunoSEQ multiplex PCR; TCRdb's version includes in-frame clones alone and lacks a portion of them. The sample lists some 130,000 clones; 82% were seen once. This clonotype was sampled from a woman aged 45-59 years in good health and CMV-seropositive. The sample taken for sequencing was PBMCs. V gene TRBV18 combines with J gene TRBJ1-6, with 7 bases fitting TRBD1. The CDR3 DNA is TGTGCCAGCTCACCGGGACAGACCTATTCACCCCTCCACTTT. Protein: CASSPGQTYSPLHF.